The clone carrying this T cell receptor (beta chain) was picked up one time. Its antigen is undetermined. This sample is drawn from a study of cytomegalovirus exposure and HLA in healthy donors. Study as a whole: There were 350 to 400 genotyped donors. Of these, 75% to 85% fell in the genetic ancestry cluster associated with self-reported Caucasian donors.

Primers: 60 Vbeta forward and 13 Jbeta reverse. Sequenced by immunoSEQ multiplex PCR; TCRdb stores in-frame clones only, minus some. The repertoire consists of roughly 170,000 clones, with 75% to 85% occurring once and the leading ten covering approximately 1.2%. Findings of the study overall: Most TCR beta V segments were productive about 87% or about 30% of the time in an earlier analysis.

Sample: PBMCs. This receptor was identified in a girl aged 2-10 years in good health and CMV-seropositive.

CDR3 DNA sequence: TGTGCCAGCTATGGCAGGGGAAACACCGGGGAGCTGTTTTTT. Residues: CASYGRGNTGELFF. V is TRBV9 and J is TRBJ2-2; maybe TRBD1 (6 bases). Trimming left V 7 bases short and J 2 bases short, with 12 bases between. The CDR3 length is 14 residues. CDR1 and CDR2 from the germline V gene are SGDLS and YYNGEE.